Listed here is a single T cell receptor beta chain. Germline CDR1 is MNHNS and CDR2 is SASEGT. The V segment lost 7 bases and the J segment 3 bases; nucleotides outside the gene matches: 11. This CDR3 spans 15 amino acids. TCRdb itself ran the 5' RACE reads through MiXCR, one entry per CDR3 protein. The sample has more than 400,000 distinct CDR3 sequences, 13% to 15% seen once. The data stem from a study of identical twins. The same specimen was also included in a second study, on yellow fever vaccine responses in identical twins.

This clonotype originated in a woman younger than 35 in good health. V is TRBV6-1 and J is TRBJ2-7, with 8 bases aligning to TRBD1. Sequenced input: CD4+ T cells sorted from blood. As DNA, the CDR3 is TGTGCCAGCACCTGGGGAACAGGGGGAGTCTACGAGCAGTACTTC. Its translation is CASTWGTGGVYEQYF.